These 18 T cell receptor beta chains originate from one sample sequenced in a study of CD8+CD57+ T cells in acquired aplastic anemia. Both TCR beta VDJ combination and CDR3 sequence profiling were carried out. Genomic DNA was the template for this profiling. Each CDR3 protein gets one entry after TCRdb re-called the reads with MiXCR. This sample yields roughly 250,000 distinct CDR3 sequences, of which more than 40% are seen a single time; about 7.8% belongs to the top ten. In patients chosen for sequencing, flow cytometry had shown CD8+CD57+ cell expansion. The sample comprised sorted CD4+, CD8+, or CD8+CD57+ T cells (not recorded which) from PBMCs. These receptors were obtained from a human donor with aplastic anemia.

This clonotype was seen at least ten times. This CDR3 reads CASSRTTFNVEQYF. CDR3 nucleotide sequence: TGTGCCAGCAGCCGAACCACTTTTAACGTCGAGCAGTACTTC. The rearrangement links TRBV3-1 to TRBJ2-7, with no clear D. Germline V gene sequence: CDR1 LGHDT, CDR2 YNNKEL (reference sequence). The CDR3 sequence is 14 residues long. The V and J ends lost 4 bases and 6 bases respectively, with 16 bases between them.

The CDR3 loop is CASSSRASDTQYF. For the CDR3, the DNA is TGTGCCAGCAGCTCTCGGGCTAGCGATACGCAGTATTTT. This chain uses TRBV9 with TRBJ2-3; D is possibly TRBD2 (5 bases). Germline V gene sequence: CDR1 SGDLS, CDR2 YYNGEE. V lost 4 bases and J 6 bases, leaving 12 bases between the germline ends. This CDR3 has 13 amino acids.

This chain connects TRBV7-8 to TRBJ2-7; D gene unclear. The CDR3 has 15 residues. Trimming pared 5 bases from V and 5 bases from J, leaving 19 bases between. CDR1 and CDR2 from the germline V gene are SGHVS and FQNEAQ. The CDR3 DNA reads as TGTGCCAGCAGCCCCCGGACGGTTCAAGCTGACGAGCAGTACTTC. The encoded protein is CASSPRTVQADEQYF.

V is TRBV7-2 and J is TRBJ1-1, with D perhaps matching TRBD1 (5 bases). CDR1 is SGHTA, CDR2 FQGNSA, per germline. Trimming cost V 9 bases and J 0 bases, with 11 bases left between them. This CDR3 is built from 13 residues. The DNA for the CDR3 is TGTGCCAGTAGTACGACAGTGAACACTGAAGCTTTCTTT. Protein: CASSTTVNTEAFF. The full variable domain, in which reference TRBV7-2 and TRBJ1-1 provide the parts outside the CDR3, is GAGVSQSPSNKVTEKGKDVELRCDPISGHTALYWYRQSLGQGLEFLIYFQGNSAPDKSGLPSDRFSAERTGGSVSTLTIQRTQQEDSAVYLCASSTTVNTEAFFGQGTRLTVV.

The chain carries TRBV19 and TRBJ2-5, with a weak D call TRBD1 (6 bases). The germline V gene has CDR1 LNHDA and CDR2 SQIVND (reference sequence). CDR3 length: 15 amino acids. The germline V and J ends were trimmed by 1 base and 5 bases, with 14 bases remaining between them. This CDR3 is CASSIVKGVIETQYF. CDR3 nucleotides: TGTGCCAGTAGTATAGTTAAGGGGGTGATTGAGACCCAGTACTTC.

This clonotype was recorded many times. V is TRBV2 and J is TRBJ1-3; D unresolved. The CDR3 contains 13 residues. The ends were cut back, 4 bases at V and 4 bases at J, with 8 bases in the middle. Germline-derived CDR1 and CDR2 are SNHLY and FYNNEI. CDR3 sequence reads: CASSASQGNTIYF. As DNA, the CDR3 is TGTGCCAGCAGTGCAAGCCAGGGAAACACCATATATTTT. The whole variable domain, remainder taken from reference TRBV2 and TRBJ1-3, is EPEVTQTPSHQVTQMGQEVILRCVPISNHLYFYWYRQILGQKVEFLVSFYNNEISEKSEIFDDQFSVERPDGSNFTLKIRSTKLEDSAMYFCASSASQGNTIYFGEGSWLTVV.

This clonotype appeared a single time. Being one base from a much bigger clone, this may be a read error. This chain links TRBV12-3 or TRBV12-4 with TRBJ1-2; D gene unclear. This CDR3 is built from 14 residues. The CDR3 sequence is CTSSFEGPNYGYTF. The CDR3 DNA reads as TGTACCAGCAGTTTCGAGGGCCCGAACTATGGCTACACCTTC.

Many counts were recorded for this clonotype. The CDR3 spells CASSLVRRGTDTQYF. The DNA of the CDR3 is TGTGCCAGCAGCTTGGTTAGACGTGGCACAGATACGCAGTATTTT. The rearrangement joins TRBV7-9 to TRBJ2-3; D gene uncertain. Germline V gene lookup returns CDR1 SEHNR and CDR2 FQNEAQ (reference sequence). The CDR3 runs 15 residues. V was shortened by 3 bases and J by 1 base, with 11 bases between the two germline ends.

The chain is built from TRBV7-2 and TRBJ1-6; D is unresolved. The length of the CDR3 is 14 residues. The germline gives CDR1 SGHTA, CDR2 FQGNSA. V was cut by 6 bases and J by 4 bases, with 10 bases left in between. CDR3 bases: TGTGCCAGCAGAACAGCCGTGTATAATTCACCCCTCCACTTT. Translating it yields CASRTAVYNSPLHF.

The genes are TRBV7-2 and TRBJ2-7, with 10 nucleotides matching TRBD1. Germline assignment: CDR1 SGHTA and CDR2 FQGNSA. This CDR3 region has 15 residues. Germline trimming cut 3 bases from V and 4 bases from J; bases unmatched to any gene: 6. CDR3 DNA sequence: TGTGCCAGCAGCTTCCCGGGACAGGGGAAATACGAGCAGTACTTC. Translated, it gives CASSFPGQGKYEQYF.

This clonotype turned up a few times. This chain uses TRBV3-1 with TRBJ2-5; no firm D call. The germline gives CDR1 LGHDT, CDR2 YNNKEL (reference sequence). The CDR3 covers 17 residues. The ends were cut back, 1 base at V and 4 bases at J, with 19 bases in the middle. CDR3 in DNA: TGTGCCAGCAGCCAAGTTGAGGTAGTAGAAGGGTTAGAGACCCAGTACTTC. It is translated as CASSQVEVVEGLETQYF.

V is TRBV30 and J is TRBJ1-2; D ambiguous. V lost 1 base, J lost 3 bases, and 9 bases lay in between. Germline V gene lookup returns CDR1 GTSNPN and CDR2 SVGIG (reference sequence). The CDR3 loop spans 13 amino acids. The CDR3 loop reads CAWSEGDYYGYTF. CDR3 nucleotides: TGTGCCTGGAGTGAGGGAGATTACTATGGCTACACCTTC.

The V gene is TRBV6-6, the J gene TRBJ2-2; TRBD1 matches 7 bases. The germline gives CDR1 MNHNY, CDR2 SVGAGI (reference sequence). This CDR3 has 22 amino acids. Germline trimming cut 6 bases from V and 0 bases from J; bases unmatched to any gene: 25. CDR3 protein: CASRWNLGTVPLQIANTGELFF. CDR3 nucleotides: TGTGCCAGCAGATGGAACTTAGGGACAGTGCCTCTTCAGATCGCGAACACCGGGGAGCTGTTTTTT.

This clonotype was seen at least ten times. The chain carries TRBV14 and TRBJ1-1; perhaps TRBD1 as D (5 bases). The germline gives CDR1 SGHDN, CDR2 FVKESK. Trimming left V 6 bases short and J 7 bases short, with 21 bases between. CDR3 length equals 15 residues. This chain's CDR3 is CASSPRGYVGVEAFF. CDR3 nucleotide sequence: TGTGCCAGCAGTCCAAGGGGATATGTGGGGGTTGAAGCTTTCTTT.

This clonotype was counted a few times. The chain employs TRBV4-3 and TRBJ2-3, with D possibly being TRBD1 (6 bases). The CDR3 is 15 residues long. The V gene lost 0 bases and the J gene lost 4 bases, with 11 bases spanning the gap. Per germline, CDR1 LGHNA and CDR2 YSLEER. The CDR3 coding sequence is TGCGCCAGCAGCCAAGATAGGCAGGGGTCAGATACGCAGTATTTT. It is translated as CASSQDRQGSDTQYF.

Regarding this clonotype: This may stem from a read error, because a much larger clone lies one nucleotide away. This chain joins TRBV4-3 and TRBJ2-1; D remains ambiguous. CDR1 is LGHNA and CDR2 is YSLEER in the germline V gene. This CDR3 has 12 residues. CDR3 region: CASSQDDNEQLF. CDR3 in DNA: TGCGCCAGCAGCCAAGATGACAATGAGCAGCTCTTC.

This clonotype was found many times. The chain combines TRBV24-1 with TRBJ2-3, with no clear D. Deletions cut 4 bases from V and 2 bases from J, with 9 bases between. CDR1 is KGHDR, CDR2 SFDVKD, per germline. The CDR3 runs to 14 residues. The CDR3 DNA follows: TGTGCCACCAGTGAATACGGCCTCACAGATACGCAGTATTTT. Encoded protein: CATSEYGLTDTQYF.

This clonotype was counted between two and nine times. The J gene is TRBJ1-1, the V gene TRBV20-1, with 9 bases aligning to TRBD1. The CDR3 is 10 residues long. CDR1 and CDR2 (germline): DFQATT, SNEGSKA (reference sequence). J lost 10 bases, V lost 3 bases, and 0 bases had no gene match. The CDR3 nucleotides are TGCAGTGCTAGGGACAGGGGAGCTTTCTTT. It yields the protein CSARDRGAFF.